The 15 T cell receptor beta chains listed next were all sequenced from one sample in a study of low-dose radiotherapy and immunotherapy resistance in tumors. Primers used for first-strand cDNA, a TRAV- and TRBV-specific set, covered both alpha and beta chains. It was with a constant-region primer and a V-primer adapter that TCRs were amplified over around 18 PCR cycles. TCRdb re-analysed the reads in MiXCR, keeping a single row per CDR3 protein. In the table there are some 85,000 distinct CDR3 sequences, under 20% of which are singletons. The time point is: before trial treatment. The source material was PBMCs, sampled before treatment. The receptors were gathered from a male donor with prostate cancer.

In its sample, this clonotype was seen a few times. V gene TRBV28 combines with J gene TRBJ2-5; 11 bases are shared with TRBD2. This CDR3 comprises 16 residues. Germline V gene sequence: CDR1 MDHEN, CDR2 SYDVKM. Germline trimming cut 7 bases from V and 4 bases from J; bases unmatched to any gene: 11. DNA of the CDR3: TGTGCCAGCACCACCACTCTTAGCGGGAGGGTAGAGACCCAGTACTTC. It encodes CASTTTLSGRVETQYF. Supplemented by reference TRBV28 and TRBJ2-5, the full variable domain reads DVKVTQSSRYLVKRTGEKVFLECVQDMDHENMFWYRQDPGLGLRLIYFSYDVKMKEKGDIPEGYSVSREKKERFSLILESASTNQTSMYLCASTTTLSGRVETQYFGPGTRLLVL.

This clonotype appeared many times. V and J are TRBV7-3 and TRBJ2-3; the match to TRBD2 covers 7 bases. Losses at the gene ends were 2 bases for V and 10 bases for J; bases not matched to a gene: 9. This CDR3 spans 14 amino acids. The germline gives CDR1 SGHTA, CDR2 FQGTGA. The CDR3 DNA is TGTGCCAGCAGCTTAGAATTGGCTAGCGGAGCGCAGTATTTT. Translation gives CASSLELASGAQYF.

This clonotype was seen ten or more times. The gene calls are TRBV3-1 and TRBJ2-7; a possible D gene is TRBD1 (5 bases). The germline V gene has CDR1 LGHDT and CDR2 YNNKEL (reference sequence). Trimming stripped 3 bases from V and 6 bases from J, with 9 bases between. The CDR3 spans 12 residues. CDR3 region: CASSHQGPEQYF. CDR3 sequence (DNA): TGTGCCAGCAGCCACCAGGGTCCCGAGCAGTACTTC.

On this clonotype itself: One end of the junction is discordant with germline, which a read error may explain. The rearrangement joins TRBV7-2 to TRBJ1-5; D is uncertain. Germline V gene sequence: CDR1 SGHTA, CDR2 FQGNSA. CDR3 length: 14 amino acids. CDR3 region: CANSLEGGNQPQHF. The CDR3 bases are TGTGCCAACAGCTTGGAAGGTGGCAATCAGCCCCAGCATTTT.

The chain joins TRBV20-1 to TRBJ1-3; a possible D gene is TRBD1 (5 bases). The CDR3 has 17 residues. The ends were cut back, 6 bases at V and 0 bases at J, with 21 bases in the middle. CDR1 DFQATT and CDR2 SNEGSKA come from the germline V gene (reference sequence). The CDR3 DNA follows: TGCAGTGCCCTGGAATGGGGCCAGTCCTTCTCTGGAAACACCATATATTTT. Protein product: CSALEWGQSFSGNTIYF.

This clonotype was observed a few times. The chain carries TRBV13 and TRBJ2-5, with D unresolved. V lost 5 bases to trimming and J lost 1 base, with 5 bases between them. The CDR3 runs to 12 residues. CDR1 and CDR2 (germline): PRHDT, FYEKMQ (reference sequence). The CDR3 loop is CASSPTQETQYF. CDR3 in DNA: TGTGCCAGCAGCCCCACCCAAGAGACCCAGTACTTC.

Remarks on this clonotype: One end of the junction fails to match germline, which may point to a read error. The genes are TRBV10-1 and TRBJ2-7; D possibly corresponds to TRBD1 (5 bases). This CDR3 region has 11 residues. Germline V gives CDR1 WNHNN, CDR2 SYGVQD (reference sequence). DNA of the CDR3: TGTGCCAGCAGTGACCGTCAACAGGAGTACTTC. It codes for CASSDRQQEYF.

This clonotype occurred many times. The V gene is TRBV29-1, the J gene TRBJ1-5; perhaps TRBD1 as D (5 bases). The CDR3 loop spans 14 amino acids. Germline CDR1 SQVTM, CDR2 ANQGSEA. V lost 6 bases to trimming and J lost 3 bases, with 15 bases between them. CDR3 nucleotide sequence: TGCAGCGTCCGAGACGGGGGAGTCAATCAGCCCCAGCATTTT. It encodes CSVRDGGVNQPQHF.

This clonotype was recorded at least ten times. This sequence joins TRBV5-1 and TRBJ1-1; 9 positions agree with TRBD1. With V trimmed by 4 bases and J by 1 base, 8 bases remained unmatched. The CDR3 is 16 residues long. The germline gives CDR1 SGHRS, CDR2 YFSETQ. Written as DNA, the CDR3 is TGCGCCAGCAGCCAGACGGGACAGGGTGGGAACACTGAAGCTTTCTTT. As protein: CASSQTGQGGNTEAFF.

This clonotype was recorded at least ten times. The chain is built from TRBV2 and TRBJ2-7, with 7 bases fitting TRBD1. The CDR3 extends over 19 amino acids. CDR1 is SNHLY, CDR2 FYNNEI, per germline. The junction had 19 bases not matched to a gene; V was cut back by 5 bases and J by 0 bases. The chain's CDR3 is CASSFPTTKQTGTSYEQYF. As DNA, the CDR3 is TGTGCCAGCAGTTTTCCCACCACGAAGCAGACAGGGACCTCCTACGAGCAGTACTTC. The full variable domain, rest sourced from reference TRBV2 and TRBJ2-7, is EPEVTQTPSHQVTQMGQEVILRCVPISNHLYFYWYRQILGQKVEFLVSFYNNEISEKSEIFDDQFSVERPDGSNFTLKIRSTKLEDSAMYFCASSFPTTKQTGTSYEQYFGPGTRLTVT.

The genes are TRBV5-1 and TRBJ2-7; TRBD1 matches at 9 bases. With V trimmed by 2 bases and J by 2 bases, 8 bases remained unmatched. The germline CDR1 and CDR2 sequences are SGHRS and YFSETQ. CDR3 size: 16 residues. CDR3 nucleotide sequence: TGCGCCAGCAGCTTTCCGGAGAACAGGGGGCCCTACGAGCAGTACTTC. It yields the protein CASSFPENRGPYEQYF.

This clonotype was seen ten or more times. Sequence at one end of the junction differs from germline and may be a read error. The genes are TRBV7-2 and TRBJ1-1; perhaps TRBD1 as D (5 bases). This CDR3 is 15 amino acids long. In germline, CDR1 is SGHTA, CDR2 FQGNSA. The CDR3 nucleotides read TGTGCCAGCAGCCTAGCTTGGGGGGGGTCGACTGAAGCTTTCTTT. Translated: CASSLAWGGSTEAFF.

This clonotype was detected many times. This rearrangement joins TRBV4-3 to TRBJ2-5, with D tentatively TRBD2 (6 bases). Germline CDR1 LGHNA, CDR2 YSLEER. This CDR3 contains 17 residues. V was pared by 0 bases and J by 2 bases, with 16 bases between. This CDR3 reads CASSQERGGVWQETQYF. CDR3 in DNA: TGCGCCAGCAGCCAAGAAAGAGGAGGGGTCTGGCAAGAGACCCAGTACTTC.

The sample holds many counts of this clonotype. The chain has TRBV20-1 and TRBJ2-6, with 10 positions matching TRBD1. The ends lost 2 bases at V and 0 bases at J; junction bases unmatched: 13. The CDR3 is 20 residues long. Germline CDR1 DFQATT, CDR2 SNEGSKA (reference sequence). The CDR3 DNA sequence: TGCAGTGCTAGAACCCGAAATCAGGGACAGGGGTCCTCTGGGGCCAACGTCCTGACTTTC. Its protein product is CSARTRNQGQGSSGANVLTF.

V is TRBV5-1 and J is TRBJ1-2; D is ambiguous. V gave up 0 bases and J gave up 8 bases, with 11 bases separating them. This CDR3 has 13 amino acids. CDR1 is SGHRS, CDR2 YFSETQ, per germline. CDR3 region: CASSLGGSGGYTF. The CDR3 DNA is TGCGCCAGCAGCTTGGGAGGTAGCGGAGGCTACACCTTC.